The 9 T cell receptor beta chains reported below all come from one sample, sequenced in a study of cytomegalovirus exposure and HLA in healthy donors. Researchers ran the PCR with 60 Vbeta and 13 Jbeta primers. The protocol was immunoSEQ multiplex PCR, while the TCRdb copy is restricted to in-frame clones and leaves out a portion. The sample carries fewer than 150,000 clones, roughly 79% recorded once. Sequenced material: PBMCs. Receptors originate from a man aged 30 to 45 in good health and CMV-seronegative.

CDR3 loop: CASSLKAGWTGELFF. The CDR3 nucleotides read TGTGCCAGCAGCCTTAAGGCGGGGTGGACCGGGGAGCTGTTTTTT. The rearrangement links TRBV28 to TRBJ2-2; possible D gene TRBD2, 6 bases. The CDR3 spans 15 residues. CDR1 is MDHEN and CDR2 is SYDVKM in the germline V gene. The germline V and J ends were trimmed by 6 bases and 5 bases, with 16 bases remaining between them.

CDR3 in amino acids: CASSEIPDRAQYF. The CDR3, as DNA: TGTGCCAGCAGTGAAATCCCAGACAGGGCTCAGTACTTC. The chain recombines TRBV6-1 with TRBJ2-5; 7 bases fit TRBD1. Germline CDR1 and CDR2: MNHNS and SASEGT. The CDR3 totals 13 residues. V was pared by 2 bases and J by 11 bases, with 8 bases of the junction left unmatched.

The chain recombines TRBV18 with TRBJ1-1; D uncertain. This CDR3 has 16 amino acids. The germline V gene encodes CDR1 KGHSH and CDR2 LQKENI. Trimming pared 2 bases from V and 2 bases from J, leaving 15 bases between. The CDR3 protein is CASSPLVEGINTEAFF. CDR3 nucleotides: TGTGCCAGCTCACCATTAGTCGAGGGTATTAACACTGAAGCTTTCTTT.

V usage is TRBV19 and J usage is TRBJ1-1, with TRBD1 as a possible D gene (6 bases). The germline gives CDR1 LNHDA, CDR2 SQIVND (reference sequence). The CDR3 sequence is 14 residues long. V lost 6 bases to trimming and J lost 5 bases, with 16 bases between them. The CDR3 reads CASSHRVEGTEAFF. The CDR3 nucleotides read TGTGCCAGTAGCCACAGGGTCGAAGGTACTGAAGCTTTCTTT.

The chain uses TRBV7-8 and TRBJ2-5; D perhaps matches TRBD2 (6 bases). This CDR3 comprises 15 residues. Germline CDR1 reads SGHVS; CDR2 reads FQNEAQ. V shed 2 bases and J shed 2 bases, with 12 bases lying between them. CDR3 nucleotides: TGTGCCAGCAGCTTATTCCCGGGGGTACAAGAGACCCAGTACTTC. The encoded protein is CASSLFPGVQETQYF. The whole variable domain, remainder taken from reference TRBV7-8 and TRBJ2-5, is GAGVSQSPRYKVAKRGQDVALRCDPISGHVSLFWYQQALGQGPEFLTYFQNEAQLDKSGLPSDRFFAERPEGSVSTLKIQRTQQEDSAVYLCASSLFPGVQETQYFGPGTRLLVL.

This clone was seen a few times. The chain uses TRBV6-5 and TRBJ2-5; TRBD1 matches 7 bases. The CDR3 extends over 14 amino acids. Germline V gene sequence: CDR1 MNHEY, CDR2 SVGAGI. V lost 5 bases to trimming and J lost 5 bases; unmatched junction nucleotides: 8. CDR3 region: CASSPQGVRETQYF. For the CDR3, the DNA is TGTGCCAGCAGTCCGCAGGGGGTAAGGGAGACCCAGTACTTC.

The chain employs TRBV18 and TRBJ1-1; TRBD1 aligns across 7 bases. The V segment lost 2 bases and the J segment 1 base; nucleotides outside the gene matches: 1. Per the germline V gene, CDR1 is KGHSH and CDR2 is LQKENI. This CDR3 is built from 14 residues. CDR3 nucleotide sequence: TGTGCCAGCTCACCAAACAGGGGGAACACTGAAGCTTTCTTT. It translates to CASSPNRGNTEAFF.

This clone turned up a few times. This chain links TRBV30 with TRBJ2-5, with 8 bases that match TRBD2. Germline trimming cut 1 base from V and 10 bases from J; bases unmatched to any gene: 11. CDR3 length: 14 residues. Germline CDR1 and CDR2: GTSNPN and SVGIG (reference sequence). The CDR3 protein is CAWSGAGVAVSQYF. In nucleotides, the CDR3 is TGTGCCTGGAGTGGAGCGGGGGTGGCGGTGAGCCAGTACTTC. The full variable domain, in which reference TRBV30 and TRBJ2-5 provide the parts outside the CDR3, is SQTIHQWPATLVQPVGSPLSLECTVEGTSNPNLYWYRQAAGRGLQLLFYSVGIGQISSEVPQNLSASRPQDRQFILSSKKLLLSDSGFYLCAWSGAGVAVSQYFGPGTRLLVL.

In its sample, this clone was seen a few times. The CDR3 protein is CASSYSWGNREQFF. The DNA for the CDR3 is TGTGCCAGCAGTTACTCGTGGGGAAACAGGGAGCAGTTCTTC. The rearrangement links TRBV6-5 to TRBJ2-1; perhaps TRBD1 as D (5 bases). Per the germline V gene, CDR1 is MNHEY and CDR2 is SVGAGI. This CDR3 comprises 14 residues. The V gene lost 0 bases and the J gene lost 10 bases, with 13 bases spanning the gap.